The T cell receptor beta chain described here comes from a study of STAT5B mutations in CD4+ large granular lymphocyte leukemia. About this clone itself: The antigen is unknown.

Study conclusions and caveats: Patient CD4-sorted repertoires stayed more clonal than healthy ones after leukemic-clone removal. Data were not HLA-matched across samples. Compared with healthy controls (2/35), patient top clones favored TRBV06 (8/27).

Germline V gene data show CDR1 as LGHNT and CDR2 as FRNRAP. Trimming stripped 4 bases from V and 10 bases from J, with 10 bases between. The CDR3 has 11 amino acids. Source study methods: A productive frequency of 2.59 x 10-5 was the lowest detectable. Clones were read by immunoSEQ multiplex PCR, and TCRdb kept only the in-frame ones, dropping some. V, J and clone size derive from that table, while D and trimming were established from the DNA sequence. The table shows approximately 39,000 clones, with 75% to 85% occurring only once. Sequencing was performed on CD4+ T cells from blood buffy coats. The rearrangement uses TRBV12-5 and TRBJ1-2; D call uncertain. The clonotype comes from a human donor in good health. The DNA for the CDR3 is TGTGCTAGTGGTTCTCCAGGTGACTACACCTTC. This gives the protein CASGSPGDYTF.